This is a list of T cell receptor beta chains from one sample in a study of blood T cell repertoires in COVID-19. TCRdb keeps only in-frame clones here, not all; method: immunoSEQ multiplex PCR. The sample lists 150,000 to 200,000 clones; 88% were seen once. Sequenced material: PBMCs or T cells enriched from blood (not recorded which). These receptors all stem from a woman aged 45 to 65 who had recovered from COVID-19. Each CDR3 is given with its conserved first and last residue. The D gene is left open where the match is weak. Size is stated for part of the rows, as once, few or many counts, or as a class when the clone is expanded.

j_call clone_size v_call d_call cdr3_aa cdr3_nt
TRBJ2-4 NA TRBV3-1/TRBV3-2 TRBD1 CASSQGWGTGIIQYF TGTGCCAGCAGCCAAGGCTGGGGGACAGGGATCATTCAGTACTTC
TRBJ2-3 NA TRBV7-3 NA CASSLTVAVEQYF TGTGCCAGCAGCTTAACAGTAGCGGTAGAGCAGTATTTT
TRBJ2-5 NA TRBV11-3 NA CASSGAEETQYF TGTGCCAGCAGCGGGGCAGAAGAGACCCAGTACTTC
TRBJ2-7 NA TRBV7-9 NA CASSLVGLGGYEQYF TGTGCCAGCAGCTTAGTGGGGTTGGGGGGCTACGAGCAGTACTTC
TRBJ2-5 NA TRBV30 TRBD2 CAWSHGGGETQYF TGTGCCTGGAGTCATGGGGGGGGTGAGACCCAGTACTTC
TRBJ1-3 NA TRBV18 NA CASSTGAGLSGNTIYF TGTGCCAGCTCAACCGGAGCGGGGCTCTCTGGAAACACCATATATTTT
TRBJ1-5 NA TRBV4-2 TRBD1 CASSQGIRGGRSLGSGNQPQHF TGTGCCAGCAGCCAAGGAATTCGAGGGGGCCGTAGTTTAGGCTCTGGCAATCAGCCCCAGCATTTT
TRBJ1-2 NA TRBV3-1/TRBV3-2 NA CASSQGATNYGYTF TGTGCCAGCAGCCAGGGGGCGACTAACTATGGCTACACCTTC
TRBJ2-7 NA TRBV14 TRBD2 CASSQLLAGTSQQYF TGTGCCAGCAGCCAGTTACTAGCGGGTACCTCGCAGCAGTACTTC
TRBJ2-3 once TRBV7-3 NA CASSLTPGYTQYF TGTGCCAGCAGCTTAACCCCCGGTTATACGCAGTATTTT
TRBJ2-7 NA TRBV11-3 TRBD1 CASSPVGQGVHEQYF TGTGCCAGCAGCCCGGTGGGACAGGGGGTTCACGAGCAGTACTTC